The 6 T cell receptor beta chains listed next were all sequenced from one sample in a study of blood T cells in healthy people across ages. The authors ran a second PCR of about 6 to 11 cycles using a sample-barcoded 5' primer and a J-beta primer mix. TCRdb ran MiXCR on the 5' RACE reads and lists one entry per CDR3 protein. The sample lists some 1,800,000 distinct CDR3 sequences, 35% to 50% occurring once. Material: blood. The receptors stem from a human donor in good health.

This rearrangement joins TRBV29-1 to TRBJ2-5, with 15 bases identical to TRBD2. V dropped 4 bases and J dropped 4; count of bases not matched to a gene: 7. Germline CDR1 and CDR2: SQVTM and ANQGSEA. The CDR3 is made up of 16 amino acids. The CDR3 bases are TGCAGCGTTGGTGGACTAGCGGGGGGGGCCAGAGAGACCCAGTACTTC. This codes for CSVGGLAGGARETQYF.

In this sample, this clonotype turned up once. V is TRBV9 and J is TRBJ2-5; either TRBD1 or TRBD2 may supply D (6 bases each). The germline CDR1 and CDR2 sequences are SGDLS and YYNGEE. Trimming cost V 0 bases and J 5 bases, with 11 bases left between them. The CDR3 is made up of 14 amino acids. For the CDR3, the DNA is TGTGCCAGCAGCGTAGATTGGGGGGCTGAGACCCAGTACTTC. Its protein is CASSVDWGAETQYF. Complete variable domain (other parts from reference TRBV9 and TRBJ2-5): DSGVTQTPKHLITATGQRVTLRCSPRSGDLSVYWYQQSLDQGLQFLIQYYNGEERAKGNILERFSAQQFPDLHSELNLSSLELGDSALYFCASSVDWGAETQYFGPGTRLLVL.

This clonotype has just a few counts. The chain couples TRBV5-6 to TRBJ2-7, with D perhaps TRBD1 (6 bases). CDR3 size: 15 residues. V shed 1 base and J shed 3 bases, with 14 bases lying between them. CDR1 is SGHDT, CDR2 YYEEEE, per germline. The CDR3: CASSLFWDTHYEQYF. In DNA, the CDR3 is TGTGCCAGCAGCTTGTTCTGGGACACACACTACGAGCAGTACTTC. The whole variable domain, filled in from reference TRBV5-6 and TRBJ2-7, reads DAGVTQSPTHLIKTRGQQVTLRCSPKSGHDTVSWYQQALGQGPQFIFQYYEEEERQRGNFPDRFSGHQFPNYSSELNVNALLLGDSALYLCASSLFWDTHYEQYFGPGTRLTVT.

J is TRBJ1-6 and V is TRBV12-3 or TRBV12-4; no clear D gene. V was clipped by 4 bases and J by 8 bases, with 6 bases between them. The CDR3 runs to 12 residues. In DNA form, the CDR3 reads TGTGCCAGCAGTTCTTATTATTCACCCCTCCACTTT. It is translated as CASSSYYSPLHF.

This clonotype came up once. Here the CDR3 DNA reads TGTGCCAGCAGCTTCCTAGGGATTTCCTCCTACAATGAGCAGTTCTTC. Its protein product is CASSFLGISSYNEQFF. The genes are TRBV5-5 and TRBJ2-1; D is unclear. Per the germline V gene, CDR1 is SGHKS and CDR2 is YYEKEE (reference sequence). The germline V and J ends were trimmed by 2 bases and 0 bases, with 12 bases remaining between them. This CDR3 is 16 amino acids long.

Only a few counts were recorded for this clonotype. This sequence joins TRBV30 and TRBJ2-1; tentative D call: TRBD2 (6 bases). Germline loops: CDR1 GTSNPN, CDR2 SVGIG (reference sequence). This CDR3 is built from 13 residues. V was trimmed by 1 base and J by 12 bases, leaving 16 bases between them. The CDR3 sequence: CAWSGGIAVTQFF. CDR3 coding DNA: TGTGCCTGGAGTGGGGGCATAGCGGTGACGCAGTTCTTC. The complete variable domain, with remaining parts taken from reference TRBV30 and TRBJ2-1, reads SQTIHQWPATLVQPVGSPLSLECTVEGTSNPNLYWYRQAAGRGLQLLFYSVGIGQISSEVPQNLSASRPQDRQFILSSKKLLLSDSGFYLCAWSGGIAVTQFFGPGTRLTVL.